This T cell receptor beta chain comes out of a study of T cell responses to AZD1222 COVID-19 vaccine. CDR1 is MNHEY and CDR2 is SVGAGI in the germline V gene. V was shortened by 0 bases and J by 3 bases, with 15 bases between the two germline ends. This CDR3 has 16 residues. General study points: Donor demographics were predominantly white British with a female majority; clonal diversity may be underestimated. Spike was spanned by vaccine-associated CD4 TCRs, which were dominant at 160-218 and 743-854. Baseline antibody screening turned up just a handful of seropositive AZD1222 recipients. Repertoire samples came only from after the peak T cell response.

TCRdb's table, derived via immunoSEQ multiplex PCR, lists solely in-frame clones and lacks some. Seen here are roughly 120,000 clones, around 92% observed once, and the top ten hold 11% to 15%. With regard to this clone: Its antigen is currently unknown.

The J gene is TRBJ2-7, the V gene TRBV6-5, with unresolved D. This receptor was obtained from an adult in good health. Sequenced material: peripheral blood, taken on day 0 of AZD1222 vaccination. CDR3 DNA: TGTGCCAGCAGTTACTCGATCCCTAGAGACCACTACGAGCAGTACTTC. Its protein product is CASSYSIPRDHYEQYF.